The rows below give T cell receptor beta chains drawn from one sample of a study of metastatic and nonmetastatic thyroid tumors. TCRdb reanalyzed the PCR reads via MiXCR. The table has fewer than 35,000 clones, 20% to 25% seen once; the top ten hold around 3%. Sample: tumor tissue. These receptors were obtained from a male donor with papillary thyroid cancer or a benign thyroid nodule (not recorded which). Some clones in this sample may be carry-over from other donors' samples. Both conserved end residues are part of each CDR3. D genes are given only for firm matches. Rows may omit the clone size; those that give it use once, few, many or a size class.

>16|.|.|TRBJ2-3|TRBV5-1
TGCGCCAGCAGCTTGGGACTACAGGGTGTAACAGATACGCAGTATTTT
CASSLGLQGVTDTQYF
>13|many|TRBD1|TRBJ2-1|TRBV29-1
TGCAGCGTTAATGGACAGGGGTACAATGAGCAGTTCTTC
CSVNGQGYNEQFF
>16|.|.|TRBJ2-7|TRBV28
TGTGCCAGCAGTTCAGCTGAGACGCGGAGCTCCTACGAGCAGTACTTC
CASSSAETRSSYEQYF
>13|many|TRBD1|TRBJ2-3|TRBV29-1
TGCAGCGTTGAGGTAGGGGGCGCAGATACGCAGTATTTT
CSVEVGGADTQYF
>13|medium-sized|.|TRBJ1-1|TRBV19
TGTGCCAGTAGTGCGAACAGGGCAACCGAAGCTTTCTTT
CASSANRATEAFF
>16|medium-sized|.|TRBJ2-6|TRBV6-1
TGTGCCAGCAGTTGGGGCAGAAATACTGGGGCCAACGTCCTGACTTTC
CASSWGRNTGANVLTF
>13|.|.|TRBJ1-2|TRBV28
TGTGCCAGCAGGGGTAACGGATGGGGAGTCAACACCTTC
CASRGNGWGVNTF
>15|once|.|TRBJ1-6|TRBV9
TGTGCCAGCAGCGTAGATGGAGTCCATAATTCACCCCTCCACTTT
CASSVDGVHNSPLHF
>19|few|TRBD2|TRBJ2-2|TRBV10-3
TGTGCCATCAGTGAGTCACGGGCTAGCGGGGGACCGAACACCGGGGAGCTGTTTTTT
CAISESRASGGPNTGELFF
>16|many|TRBD2|TRBJ2-3|TRBV10-2
TGCGCCAGCAGAGGATATGGACTAGGGGGCACAGATACGCAGTATTTT
CASRGYGLGGTDTQYF
>15|many|TRBD1|TRBJ2-5|TRBV20-1
TGCAGTGCTAGGGGGGACAGGGGGCGCAGGGAGACCCAGTACTTC
CSARGDRGRRETQYF
>15|many|TRBD2|TRBJ2-1|TRBV4-2
TGTGCCAGCAGCCAGGACCTCGGGGGGTACAATGAGCAGTTCTTC
CASSQDLGGYNEQFF
>12|many|.|TRBJ2-3|TRBV18
TGTGCCAGCTCGCCTAGCACAGATACGCAGTATTTT
CASSPSTDTQYF
>16|.|TRBD1|TRBJ2-3|TRBV9
TGTGCCAGCAGTGATCCCCGGACAGGGGGCACAGATACGCAGTATTTT
CASSDPRTGGTDTQYF
>13|many|.|TRBJ2-7|TRBV5-1
TGCGCCAGCAGCTTGTCTTGGGGGTACGAGCAGTACTTC
CASSLSWGYEQYF
>13|few|.|TRBJ2-7|TRBV5-4
TGTGCCAGCAGCGCGGGACTCTCCTACGATCAGTACTTC
CASSAGLSYDQYF
>15|medium-sized|TRBD1|TRBJ2-7|TRBV6-1
TGTGCCAGCAGTACTACCAGGGGGCGTCCCTACGAGCAGTACTTC
CASSTTRGRPYEQYF
>15|.|TRBD1|TRBJ2-3|TRBV20-1
TGCAGTGCTATTAACACAGGGGGAGGAGGAGATACGCAGTATTTT
CSAINTGGGGDTQYF
>16|.|TRBD1|TRBJ2-3|TRBV5-1
TGCGCCAGCAGCACCCTGACAGGGGGCGGATCAGATACGCAGTATTTT
CASSTLTGGGSDTQYF
>16|.|TRBD2|TRBJ2-7|TRBV28
TGTGCCAGCAGTCCTTGGGGACTAGCGGCCTCCTACGAGCAGTACTTC
CASSPWGLAASYEQYF
>12|medium-sized|.|TRBJ1-2|TRBV6-1
TGTGCCAGCAGGGGACTTGGCTATGGCTACACCTTC
CASRGLGYGYTF
>17|many|.|TRBJ1-6|TRBV7-9
TGTGCCAGCAGCTACTCAAACCAGGGTATAGATAATTCACCCCTCCACTTT
CASSYSNQGIDNSPLHF
>15|.|.|TRBJ2-3|TRBV11-1
TGTGCCAGCAGATCGGAGGGCCTGGAGGAAGATACGCAGTATTTT
CASRSEGLEEDTQYF
>14|many|TRBD1|TRBJ1-5|TRBV19
TGTGCCAGTAGACCGGGACAGGGGTTTCAGCCCCAGCATTTT
CASRPGQGFQPQHF
>16|few|.|TRBJ2-1|TRBV10-3
TGTGCCACCAGGGGCCGTATTGCTAGCAGGAGTCATGAGCAGTTCTTC
CATRGRIASRSHEQFF
>15|medium-sized|.|TRBJ2-2|TRBV19
TGTGCCAGTAGTATAGCTACAGGGTTTCCCGGGGAGCTGTTTTTT
CASSIATGFPGELFF
>15|medium-sized|TRBD2|TRBJ2-1|TRBV11-2
TGTGCCAGCAGCTTAGATCGCGGGGGCTACAATGAGCAGTTCTTC
CASSLDRGGYNEQFF
>14|.|.|TRBJ1-5|TRBV30
TGTGCCCTGAATAGGGGGGGTGGCAATCAGCCCCAGCATTTT
CALNRGGGNQPQHF
>16|few|.|TRBJ2-1|TRBV6-1
TGTGCCAGCAGTGTCTGGGGGCAGAACTCCTACAATGAGCAGTTCTTC
CASSVWGQNSYNEQFF
>12|medium-sized|.|TRBJ2-2|TRBV6-5
TGTGCCAGCAGTTACCGCACCGGGGAGCTGTTTTTT
CASSYRTGELFF
>13|many|TRBD1|TRBJ2-7|TRBV19
TGTGCCAGTAGTAGAACAGGGGGCTACGAGCAGTACTTC
CASSRTGGYEQYF
>15|many|.|TRBJ1-6|TRBV5-6
TGTGCCAGCAGTCAGAGGAGCACAGGAGGGTCACCCCTCCACTTT
CASSQRSTGGSPLHF
>13|many|TRBD1|TRBJ1-2|TRBV28
TGTGCCAGCAGTTTGACAGGGGTGGGCGGCTACACCTTC
CASSLTGVGGYTF
>16|.|.|TRBJ2-7|TRBV6-5
TGTGCCAGCAGTTACGGTTCGGGACTCCTCTCCTACGAGCAGTACTTC
CASSYGSGLLSYEQYF
>13|.|.|TRBJ1-5|TRBV7-9
TGTGCCAGCAGCTTGCATAGCAATCAGCCCCAGCATTTT
CASSLHSNQPQHF
>14|few|.|TRBJ1-5|TRBV12-3/TRBV12-4
TGTGCCAGCAGCTCAGACAGTGTATATCAGCCCCAGCATTTT
CASSSDSVYQPQHF
>17|many|.|TRBJ1-5|TRBV5-1
TGCGCCAGCAGCTTAGGACCGGCAGGGCCGGGCAATCAGCCCCAGCATTTT
CASSLGPAGPGNQPQHF
>18|many|TRBD1|TRBJ1-4|TRBV28
TGTGCCAGCAGTCCCCCCCCGGGACAGGGGTTTTGGAATGAAAAACTGTTTTTT
CASSPPPGQGFWNEKLFF
>14|medium-sized|.|TRBJ1-1|TRBV6-1
TGTGCCAGCACCCGGGCCGGGGTGAACACTGAAGCTTTCTTT
CASTRAGVNTEAFF
>14|medium-sized|.|TRBJ2-7|TRBV12-3/TRBV12-4
TGTGCCAGCAGTACTGGGACACTGAATTACGAGCAGTACTTC
CASSTGTLNYEQYF
>17|.|TRBD1|TRBJ2-3|TRBV29-1
TGCAGCGTTGAAGGGTCCCCGGACAGGGGTCTCACAGATACGCAGTATTTT
CSVEGSPDRGLTDTQYF
>16|.|TRBD1|TRBJ2-2|TRBV7-6
TGTGCCATCAGCTTAGCACAGGGGGCTCATGCCGGGGAGCTGTTTTTT
CAISLAQGAHAGELFF
>14|many|TRBD1|TRBJ2-5|TRBV28
TGTGCCAGCAAGGGGACAGGGGTTGTAGAGACCCAGTACTTC
CASKGTGVVETQYF